Shown below are 8 T cell receptor beta chains from a single sample sequenced in a study of graft-versus-host responses after intestinal transplantation (dated by TCRdb to the early 2020s). To prepare the library, the immunoSEQ multiplex PCR assay was applied. TCRdb limited this immuneACCESS table to in-frame rearrangements with V and J called. A share of clones is missing; checked studies link under half to unresolved V genes, and the rest is unexplained. For this sample the table gives approximately 90,000 clones, of which around 90% were detected only once. The top ten clonotypes cover 7% to 9.5% of the sample. The time point label of this sample denotes: cells obtained before transplantation from donor or recipient. What these receptors recognize is not known. Sequencing was performed on unstimulated CD8+ T cells sorted from spleen or lymph node cells, taken before transplant. The receptor source for this set is a human donor who was the organ donor for an intestinal transplant.

In its sample, this clone was seen once. As DNA, the CDR3 is TGTGCCAGCAGCTTATTGTCTGGAGGGAGGAGGGGATATACGCAGTATTTT. Its translation: CASSLLSGGRRGYTQYF. The genes are TRBV7-9 and TRBJ2-3; perhaps TRBD2 as D (6 bases). The germline gives CDR1 SEHNR, CDR2 FQNEAQ (reference sequence). The length of the CDR3 is 17 residues. Trimming pared 2 bases from V and 7 bases from J, leaving 22 bases between.

This clone was seen only once. V is TRBV28 and J is TRBJ1-3; TRBD1 matches 9 bases. The CDR3 is made up of 16 amino acids. The V gene's germline CDR1 is MDHEN and CDR2 SYDVKM. After removal of 5 bases from V and 4 bases from J, the junction contained 9 bases not matched to a gene. The CDR3 spells CASSIYRGRRGNTIYF. Here the CDR3 DNA reads TGTGCCAGCAGTATTTACAGGGGGCGTAGGGGAAACACCATATATTTT. The complete variable domain, with remaining parts taken from reference TRBV28 and TRBJ1-3, reads DVKVTQSSRYLVKRTGEKVFLECVQDMDHENMFWYRQDPGLGLRLIYFSYDVKMKEKGDIPEGYSVSREKKERFSLILESASTNQTSMYLCASSIYRGRRGNTIYFGEGSWLTVV.

V is TRBV5-1 and J is TRBJ1-2; TRBD1 aligns across 7 bases. This CDR3 is built from 15 residues. Germline-derived CDR1 and CDR2 are SGHRS and YFSETQ. V dropped 0 bases and J dropped 5; count of bases not matched to a gene: 7. CDR3 protein: CASSLGRTGQYGYTF. CDR3 coding DNA: TGCGCCAGCAGCTTGGGTCGGACAGGACAATATGGCTACACCTTC.

J is TRBJ2-7 and V is TRBV4-1; 9 nucleotides line up with TRBD2. CDR1 and CDR2 (germline): MGHRA, YSYEKL. Trimming took 4 bases from V and 4 from J; bases not matched to a gene: 8. The CDR3 is made up of 15 amino acids. The CDR3 bases are TGCGCCAGCAGCCCCAATTTAGCGGGGGAGTACGAGCAGTACTTC. Translation gives CASSPNLAGEYEQYF.

The CDR3 here is CASSPGGAGVHNEQFF. The CDR3 nucleotides are TGTGCCAGCAGCCCCGGTGGGGCGGGAGTCCACAATGAGCAGTTCTTC. The rearrangement uses TRBV5-5 and TRBJ2-1, with 7 positions matching TRBD2. Germline-derived CDR1 and CDR2 are SGHKS and YYEKEE (reference sequence). This CDR3 comprises 16 residues. The junction had 12 bases not matched to a gene; V was cut back by 4 bases and J by 5 bases.

This clone appeared once. The chain has TRBV30 and TRBJ1-2; TRBD1 aligns across 8 bases. The CDR3 consists of 12 residues. Trimming at V came to 5 bases and at J to 3 bases, leaving 2 bases not matched to a gene. Germline V gives CDR1 GTSNPN, CDR2 SVGIG (reference sequence). This chain's CDR3 is CAWGQGDYGYTF. The CDR3 DNA follows: TGTGCCTGGGGACAGGGAGACTATGGCTACACCTTC.

This chain joins TRBV11-2 and TRBJ2-1; TRBD2 agrees at 10 bases. The CDR3 contains 18 residues. The ends lost 5 bases at V and 2 bases at J; junction bases unmatched: 12. Germline-derived CDR1 and CDR2 are SGHAT and FQNNGV. The CDR3, as DNA: TGTGCCAGCAGCCGACTAGCGGGTAAACCCCTCCCCTACAATGAGCAGTTCTTC. Translating it yields CASSRLAGKPLPYNEQFF. Supplemented by reference TRBV11-2 and TRBJ2-1, the full variable domain reads EAGVAQSPRYKIIEKRQSVAFWCNPISGHATLYWYQQILGQGPKLLIQFQNNGVVDDSQLPKDRFSAERLKGVDSTLKIQPAKLEDSAVYLCASSRLAGKPLPYNEQFFGPGTRLTVL.

CDR3 region: CASSLGRGTEAFF. For the CDR3, the DNA is TGTGCCAGCAGCCTGGGGAGAGGCACTGAAGCTTTCTTT. This sequence joins TRBV6-1 and TRBJ1-1, with D uncertain. Germline V lookup: CDR1 MNHNS, CDR2 SASEGT. This CDR3 region has 13 residues. Trimming left V 6 bases short and J 4 bases short, with 12 bases between.